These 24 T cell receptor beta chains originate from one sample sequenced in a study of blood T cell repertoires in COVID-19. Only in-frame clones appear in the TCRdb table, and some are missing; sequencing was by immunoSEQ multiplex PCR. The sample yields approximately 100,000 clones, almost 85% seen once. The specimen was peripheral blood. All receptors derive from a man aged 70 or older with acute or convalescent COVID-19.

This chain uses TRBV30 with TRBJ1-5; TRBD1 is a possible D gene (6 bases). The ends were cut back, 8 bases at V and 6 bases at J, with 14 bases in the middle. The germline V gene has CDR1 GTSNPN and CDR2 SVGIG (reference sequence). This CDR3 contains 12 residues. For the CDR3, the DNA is TGTGCCGCAACCAGGGGTGGTCAGCCCCAGCATTTT. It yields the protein CAATRGGQPQHF. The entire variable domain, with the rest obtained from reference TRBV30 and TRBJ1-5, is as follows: SQTIHQWPATLVQPVGSPLSLECTVEGTSNPNLYWYRQAAGRGLQLLFYSVGIGQISSEVPQNLSASRPQDRQFILSSKKLLLSDSGFYLCAATRGGQPQHFGDGTRLSIL.

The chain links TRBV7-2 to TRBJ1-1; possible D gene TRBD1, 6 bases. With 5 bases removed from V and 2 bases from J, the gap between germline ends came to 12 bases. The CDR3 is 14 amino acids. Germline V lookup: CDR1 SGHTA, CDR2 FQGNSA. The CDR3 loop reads CASSTQGGNTEAFF. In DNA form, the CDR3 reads TGTGCCAGCAGCACACAGGGTGGAAACACTGAAGCTTTCTTT.

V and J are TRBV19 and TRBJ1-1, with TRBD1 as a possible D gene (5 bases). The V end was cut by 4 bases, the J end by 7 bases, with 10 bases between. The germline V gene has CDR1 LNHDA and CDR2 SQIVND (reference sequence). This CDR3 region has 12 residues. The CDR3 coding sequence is TGTGCCAGTAGTACACTTCAGGGTGAAGCTTTCTTT. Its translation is CASSTLQGEAFF.

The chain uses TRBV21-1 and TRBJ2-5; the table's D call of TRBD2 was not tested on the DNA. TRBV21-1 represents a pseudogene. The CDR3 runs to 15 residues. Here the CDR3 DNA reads TGTGCCAGCAGCAGCTTTACGGGAACACGGGAGACCCAGTACTTC. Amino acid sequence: CASSSFTGTRETQYF.

CDR3 coding DNA: TGTGCCAGCACCTGGGACAGGGGAACTGAAGCTTTCTTT. Translated, it gives CASTWDRGTEAFF. This chain links TRBV7-9 with TRBJ1-1, with 10 bases identical to TRBD1. Trimming took 7 bases from V and 5 from J; bases not matched to a gene: 4. Germline V CDR1 and CDR2: SEHNR, FQNEAQ (reference sequence). The length of the CDR3 is 13 residues.

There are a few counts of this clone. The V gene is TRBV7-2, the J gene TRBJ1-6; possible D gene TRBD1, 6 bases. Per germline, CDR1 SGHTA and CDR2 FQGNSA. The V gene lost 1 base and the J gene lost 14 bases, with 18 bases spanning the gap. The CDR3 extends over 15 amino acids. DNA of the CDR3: TGTGCCAGCAGCTTAGAGGGGACAAGGATGGGGGCCCTCCACTTT. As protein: CASSLEGTRMGALHF.

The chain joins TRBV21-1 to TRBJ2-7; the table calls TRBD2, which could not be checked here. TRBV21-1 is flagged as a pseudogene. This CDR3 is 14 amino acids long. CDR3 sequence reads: CASSNPRKNYEQYF. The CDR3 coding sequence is TGTGCCAGCAGCAATCCGCGGAAGAACTACGAGCAGTACTTC.

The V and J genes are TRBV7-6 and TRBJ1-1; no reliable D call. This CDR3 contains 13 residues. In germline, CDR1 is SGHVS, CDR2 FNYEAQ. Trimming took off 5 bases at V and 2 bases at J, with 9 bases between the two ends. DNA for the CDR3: TGTGCCAGCAGCCCTCAGGCTAACACTGAAGCTTTCTTT. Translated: CASSPQANTEAFF.

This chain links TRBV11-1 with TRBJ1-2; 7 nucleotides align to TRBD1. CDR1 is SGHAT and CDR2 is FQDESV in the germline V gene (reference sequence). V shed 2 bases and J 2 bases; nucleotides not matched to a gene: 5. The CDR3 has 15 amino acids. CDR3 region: CASSLPTTGNYGYTF. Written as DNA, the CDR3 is TGTGCCAGCAGCTTACCGACGACAGGGAACTATGGCTACACCTTC. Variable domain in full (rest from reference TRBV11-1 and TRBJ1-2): EAEVAQSPRYKITEKSQAVAFWCDPISGHATLYWYRQILGQGPELLVQFQDESVVDDSQLPKDRFSAERLKGVDSTLKIQPAELGDSAMYLCASSLPTTGNYGYTFGSGTRLTVV.

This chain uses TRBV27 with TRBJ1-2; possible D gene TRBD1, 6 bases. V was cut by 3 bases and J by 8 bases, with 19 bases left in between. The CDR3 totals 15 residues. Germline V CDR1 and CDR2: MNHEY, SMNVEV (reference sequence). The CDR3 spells CASSFGRGGAWGYTF. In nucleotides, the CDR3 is TGTGCCAGCAGTTTCGGTAGAGGGGGGGCCTGGGGCTACACCTTC.

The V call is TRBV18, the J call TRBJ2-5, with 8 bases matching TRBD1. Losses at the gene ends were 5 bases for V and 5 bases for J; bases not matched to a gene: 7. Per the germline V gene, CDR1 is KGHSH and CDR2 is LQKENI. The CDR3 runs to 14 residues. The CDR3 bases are TGTGCCAGCTCAGCGACAGGGGTAAGGGAGACCCAGTACTTC. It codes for CASSATGVRETQYF. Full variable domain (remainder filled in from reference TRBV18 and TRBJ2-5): NAGVMQNPRHLVRRRGQEARLRCSPMKGHSHVYWYRQLPEEGLKFMVYLQKENIIDESGMPKERFSAEFPKEGPSILRIQQVVRGDSAAYFCASSATGVRETQYFGPGTRLLVL.

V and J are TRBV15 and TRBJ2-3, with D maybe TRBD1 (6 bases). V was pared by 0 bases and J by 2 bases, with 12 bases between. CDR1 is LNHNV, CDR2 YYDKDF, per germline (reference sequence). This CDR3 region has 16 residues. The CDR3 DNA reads TGTGCCACCAGCAGAGATGGGGGCGTGGCCACAGATACGCAGTATTTT. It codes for CATSRDGGVATDTQYF.

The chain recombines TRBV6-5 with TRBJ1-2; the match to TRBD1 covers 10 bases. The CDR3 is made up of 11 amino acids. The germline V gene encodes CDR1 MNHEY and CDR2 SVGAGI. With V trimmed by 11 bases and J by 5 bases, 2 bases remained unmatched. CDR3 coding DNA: TGTGCCGGGGACAGGGGATATGGCTACACCTTC. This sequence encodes CAGDRGYGYTF.

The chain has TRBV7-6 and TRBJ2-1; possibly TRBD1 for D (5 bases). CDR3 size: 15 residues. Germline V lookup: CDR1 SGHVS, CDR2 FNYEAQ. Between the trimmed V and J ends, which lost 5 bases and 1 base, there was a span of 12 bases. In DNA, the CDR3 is TGTGCCAGCAGCCATCGACAGATATCCTACAATGAGCAGTTCTTC. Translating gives CASSHRQISYNEQFF.

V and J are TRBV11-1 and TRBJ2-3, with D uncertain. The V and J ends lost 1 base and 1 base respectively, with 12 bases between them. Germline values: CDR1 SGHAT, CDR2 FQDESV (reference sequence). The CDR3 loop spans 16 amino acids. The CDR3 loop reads CASSLDRLVRTDTQYF. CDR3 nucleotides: TGTGCCAGCAGCTTAGATCGTCTAGTCCGCACAGATACGCAGTATTTT. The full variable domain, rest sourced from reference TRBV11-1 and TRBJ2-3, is EAEVAQSPRYKITEKSQAVAFWCDPISGHATLYWYRQILGQGPELLVQFQDESVVDDSQLPKDRFSAERLKGVDSTLKIQPAELGDSAMYLCASSLDRLVRTDTQYFGPGTRLTVL.

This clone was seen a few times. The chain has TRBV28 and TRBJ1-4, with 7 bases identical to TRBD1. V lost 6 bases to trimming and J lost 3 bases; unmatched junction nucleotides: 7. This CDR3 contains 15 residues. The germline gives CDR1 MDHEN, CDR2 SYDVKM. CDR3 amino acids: CASRRDGTANEKLFF. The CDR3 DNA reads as TGTGCCAGCAGGCGGGACGGGACAGCTAATGAAAAACTGTTTTTT.

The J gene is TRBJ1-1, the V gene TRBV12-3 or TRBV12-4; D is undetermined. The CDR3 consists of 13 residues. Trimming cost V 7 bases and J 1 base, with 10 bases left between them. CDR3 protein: CASILRGNTEAFF. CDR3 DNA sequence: TGTGCCAGCATCTTAAGAGGGAACACTGAAGCTTTCTTT.

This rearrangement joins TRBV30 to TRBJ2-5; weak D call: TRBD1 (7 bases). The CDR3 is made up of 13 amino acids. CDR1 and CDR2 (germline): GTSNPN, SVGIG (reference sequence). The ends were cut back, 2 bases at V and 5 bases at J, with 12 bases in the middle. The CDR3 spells CAWSRRGRETQYF. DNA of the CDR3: TGTGCCTGGAGTAGGAGGGGGCGGGAGACCCAGTACTTC.

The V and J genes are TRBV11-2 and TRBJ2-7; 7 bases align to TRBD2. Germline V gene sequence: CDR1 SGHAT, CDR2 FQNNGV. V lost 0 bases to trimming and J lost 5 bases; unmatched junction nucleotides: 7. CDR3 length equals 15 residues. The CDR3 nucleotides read TGTGCCAGCAGCTTAGATCGGGGCGGGAGTGACGAGCAGTACTTC. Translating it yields CASSLDRGGSDEQYF.

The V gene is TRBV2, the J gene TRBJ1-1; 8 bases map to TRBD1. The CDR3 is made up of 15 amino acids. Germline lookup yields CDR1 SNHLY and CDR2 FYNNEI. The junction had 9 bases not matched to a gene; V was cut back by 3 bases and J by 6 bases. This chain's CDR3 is CASSDDRGKAAEAFF. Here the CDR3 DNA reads TGTGCCAGCAGTGACGACAGGGGCAAAGCCGCTGAAGCTTTCTTT.

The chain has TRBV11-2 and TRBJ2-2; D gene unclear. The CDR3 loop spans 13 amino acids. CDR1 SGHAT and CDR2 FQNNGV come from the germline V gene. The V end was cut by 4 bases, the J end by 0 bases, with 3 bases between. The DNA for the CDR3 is TGTGCCAGCAGCTACTCGAACACCGGGGAGCTGTTTTTT. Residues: CASSYSNTGELFF.

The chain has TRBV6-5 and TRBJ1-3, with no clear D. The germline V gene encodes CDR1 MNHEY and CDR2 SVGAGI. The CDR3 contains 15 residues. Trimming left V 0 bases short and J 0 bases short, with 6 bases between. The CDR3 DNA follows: TGTGCCAGCAGTTACTCGAAACTCTCTGGAAACACCATATATTTT. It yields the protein CASSYSKLSGNTIYF.

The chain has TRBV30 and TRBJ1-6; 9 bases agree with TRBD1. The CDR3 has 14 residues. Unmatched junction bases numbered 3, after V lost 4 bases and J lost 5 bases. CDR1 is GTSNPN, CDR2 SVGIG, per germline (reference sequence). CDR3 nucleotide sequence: TGTGCCTGGATCGGGACAGGGAATAATTCACCCCTCCACTTT. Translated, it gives CAWIGTGNNSPLHF.

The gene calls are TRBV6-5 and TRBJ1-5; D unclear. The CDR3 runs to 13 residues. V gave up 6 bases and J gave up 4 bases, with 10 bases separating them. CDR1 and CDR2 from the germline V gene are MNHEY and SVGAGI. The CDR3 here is CASRGRANQPQHF. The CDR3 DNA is TGTGCCAGCAGGGGCCGCGCTAATCAGCCCCAGCATTTT.